These 5 T cell receptor beta chains came from one sample sequenced in a study of long-term antiretroviral therapy in people with HIV. Investigators performed immunoSEQ version v3.0 at survey level. Clones were read by immunoSEQ multiplex PCR, and TCRdb kept only the in-frame ones, dropping some. The sample has around 20,000 clones, around 80% seen once. Sample: unsorted PBMCs, taken 2.2 years after starting antiretroviral therapy. The receptors come from a man between 50 and 59 years old with HIV.

In its sample, this clone was seen a few times. For the CDR3, the DNA is TGTGCCAGCAGTTACGAGACTAGATCTAGCACAGATACGCAGTATTTT. Translated: CASSYETRSSTDTQYF. The chain uses TRBV6-5 and TRBJ2-3; D might be TRBD2 (6 bases). V dropped 2 bases and J dropped 0 bases, with 12 bases sitting between them. Germline V gene data show CDR1 as MNHEY and CDR2 as SVGAGI. This CDR3 comprises 16 residues.

The rearrangement joins TRBV28 to TRBJ1-2; 7 positions agree with TRBD1. CDR1 and CDR2 from the germline V gene are MDHEN and SYDVKM. After removal of 4 bases from V and 4 bases from J, the junction contained 9 bases not matched to a gene. The CDR3 loop spans 15 amino acids. Here the CDR3 reads CASSSHLQGTYGYTF. In DNA, the CDR3 is TGTGCCAGCAGTTCCCACCTACAGGGGACCTATGGCTACACCTTC.

The rearrangement links TRBV2 to TRBJ2-2; the match to TRBD2 covers 7 bases. The CDR3 spans 15 residues. CDR1 and CDR2 from the germline V gene are SNHLY and FYNNEI. The V and J ends lost 6 bases and 1 base, in that order; junction bases with no gene match: 5. The CDR3 DNA sequence: TGTGCCAGCAGCCTTGGCGGGGGGAACACCGGGGAGCTGTTTTTT. This sequence encodes CASSLGGGNTGELFF.

This clone has only a few counts. CDR3 nucleotide sequence: TGTGCCAGCTCACCAAAGGCTCTGACAAGGAATCAGCCCCAGCATTTT. Translating it yields CASSPKALTRNQPQHF. V and J are TRBV18 and TRBJ1-5, with D hard to call. Trimming removed 2 bases at V and 4 bases at J, with 15 bases between. The CDR3 spans 16 residues. CDR1 KGHSH and CDR2 LQKENI come from the germline V gene.

The chain joins TRBV7-9 to TRBJ1-5, with D perhaps TRBD1 (5 bases). The CDR3 runs 13 residues. Trimming removed 2 bases from V and 7 bases from J, with 9 bases in between. Germline assignment: CDR1 SEHNR and CDR2 FQNEAQ (reference sequence). In DNA form, the CDR3 reads TGTGCCAGCAGCTTACGGGGGGGGCAGCCCCAGCATTTT. This gives the protein CASSLRGGQPQHF.